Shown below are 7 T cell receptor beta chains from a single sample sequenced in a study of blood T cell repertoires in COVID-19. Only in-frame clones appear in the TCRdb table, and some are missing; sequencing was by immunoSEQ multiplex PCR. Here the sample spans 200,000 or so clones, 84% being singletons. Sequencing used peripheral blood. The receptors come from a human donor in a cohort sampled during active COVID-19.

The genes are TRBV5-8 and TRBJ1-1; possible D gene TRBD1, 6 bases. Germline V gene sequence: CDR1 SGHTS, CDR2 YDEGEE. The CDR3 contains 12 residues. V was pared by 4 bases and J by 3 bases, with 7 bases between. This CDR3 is CASSHRDTEAFF. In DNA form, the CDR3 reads TGTGCCAGCAGCCACAGGGACACTGAAGCTTTCTTT.

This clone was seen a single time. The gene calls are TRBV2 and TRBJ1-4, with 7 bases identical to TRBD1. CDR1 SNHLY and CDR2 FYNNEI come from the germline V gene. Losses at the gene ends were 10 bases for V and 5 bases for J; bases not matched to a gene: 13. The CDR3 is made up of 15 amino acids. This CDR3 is CATTPPGQPNEKLFF. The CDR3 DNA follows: TGTGCCACCACCCCTCCGGGACAGCCAAATGAAAAACTGTTTTTT. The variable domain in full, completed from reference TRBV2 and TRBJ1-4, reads EPEVTQTPSHQVTQMGQEVILRCVPISNHLYFYWYRQILGQKVEFLVSFYNNEISEKSEIFDDQFSVERPDGSNFTLKIRSTKLEDSAMYFCATTPPGQPNEKLFFGSGTQLSVL.

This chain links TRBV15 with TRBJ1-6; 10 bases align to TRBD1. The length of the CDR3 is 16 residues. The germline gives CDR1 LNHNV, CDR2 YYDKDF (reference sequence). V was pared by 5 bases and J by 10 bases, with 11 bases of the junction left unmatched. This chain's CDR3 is CATSLPSGTGASPLHF. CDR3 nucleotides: TGTGCCACCAGCTTACCCTCCGGGACAGGGGCATCACCCCTCCACTTT.

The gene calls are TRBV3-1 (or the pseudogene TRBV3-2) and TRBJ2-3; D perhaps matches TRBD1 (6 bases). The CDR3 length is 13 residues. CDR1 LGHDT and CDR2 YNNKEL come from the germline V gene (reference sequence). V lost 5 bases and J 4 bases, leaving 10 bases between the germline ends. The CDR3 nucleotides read TGTGCCAGCAGCTTGAAGGGGGCAGATACGCAGTATTTT. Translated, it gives CASSLKGADTQYF.

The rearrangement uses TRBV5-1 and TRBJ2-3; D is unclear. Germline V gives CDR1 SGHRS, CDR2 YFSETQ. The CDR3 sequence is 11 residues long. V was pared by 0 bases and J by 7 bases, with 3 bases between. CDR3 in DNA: TGCGCCAGCAGCTTGGGTAATACGCAGTATTTT. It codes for CASSLGNTQYF. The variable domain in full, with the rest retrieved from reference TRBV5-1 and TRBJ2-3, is KAGVTQTPRYLIKTRGQQVTLSCSPISGHRSVSWYQQTPGQGLQFLFEYFSETQRNKGNFPGRFSGRQFSNSRSEMNVSTLELGDSALYLCASSLGNTQYFGPGTRLTVL.

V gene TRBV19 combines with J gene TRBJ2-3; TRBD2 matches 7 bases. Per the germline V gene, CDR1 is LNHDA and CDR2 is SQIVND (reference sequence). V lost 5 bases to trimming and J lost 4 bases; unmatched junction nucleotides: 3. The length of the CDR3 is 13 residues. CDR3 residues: CASSPLAADTQYF. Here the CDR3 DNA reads TGTGCCAGTAGTCCTCTAGCGGCAGATACGCAGTATTTT.

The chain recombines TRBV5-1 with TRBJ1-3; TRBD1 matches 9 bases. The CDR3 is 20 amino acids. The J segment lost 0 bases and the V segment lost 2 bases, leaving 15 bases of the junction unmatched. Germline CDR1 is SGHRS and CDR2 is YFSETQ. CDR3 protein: CASSFGLLTGGTFSGNTIYF. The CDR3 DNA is TGCGCCAGCAGCTTCGGATTACTGACAGGGGGTACCTTCTCTGGAAACACCATATATTTT.